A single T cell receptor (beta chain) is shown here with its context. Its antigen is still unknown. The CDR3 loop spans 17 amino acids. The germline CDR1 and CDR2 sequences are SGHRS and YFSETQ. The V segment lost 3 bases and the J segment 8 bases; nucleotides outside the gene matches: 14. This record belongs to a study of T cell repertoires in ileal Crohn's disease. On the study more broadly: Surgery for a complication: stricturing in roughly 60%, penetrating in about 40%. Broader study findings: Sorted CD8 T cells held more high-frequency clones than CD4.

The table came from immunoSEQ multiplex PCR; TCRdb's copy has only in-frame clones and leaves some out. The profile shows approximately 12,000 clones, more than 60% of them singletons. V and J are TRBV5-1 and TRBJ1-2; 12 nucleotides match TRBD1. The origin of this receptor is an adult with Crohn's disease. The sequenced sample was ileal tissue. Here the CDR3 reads CASSWGTGGSSGGGYTF. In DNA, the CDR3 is TGCGCCAGCAGCTGGGGGACAGGGGGCTCCTCCGGCGGAGGCTACACCTTC.